This T cell receptor (beta chain) was captured in a study of OX40 agonist ivuxolimab in advanced cancers. Libraries were prepared by immunoSEQ multiplex PCR; TCRdb keeps only in-frame clonotypes and omits some of them. The sample has some 100,000 clones, around 87% seen once; the top ten hold around 0.16%. The CDR3 length is 12 residues. Trimming cost V 8 bases and J 7 bases, with 12 bases left between them. CDR1 GTSNPN and CDR2 SVGIG come from the germline V gene (reference sequence). Specimen: CD4+ or CD8+ T cells sorted from blood, collected in a trial of the OX40 agonist ivuxolimab. This receptor was identified in an adult with an advanced solid tumor such as melanoma, head and neck, liver or kidney cancer. This chain joins TRBV30 and TRBJ1-6; perhaps TRBD1 as D (5 bases). Here the CDR3 reads CAGGLENSPLHF. The CDR3 nucleotides are TGTGCCGGGGGATTAGAGAATTCACCCCTCCACTTT.